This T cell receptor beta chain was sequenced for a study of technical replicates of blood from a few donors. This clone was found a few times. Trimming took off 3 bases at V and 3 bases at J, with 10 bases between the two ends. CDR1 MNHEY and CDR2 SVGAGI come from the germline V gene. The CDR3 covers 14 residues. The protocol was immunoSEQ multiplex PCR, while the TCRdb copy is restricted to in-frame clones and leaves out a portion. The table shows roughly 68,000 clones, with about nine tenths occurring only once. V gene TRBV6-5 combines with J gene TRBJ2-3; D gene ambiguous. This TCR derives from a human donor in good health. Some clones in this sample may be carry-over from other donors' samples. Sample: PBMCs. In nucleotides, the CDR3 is TGTGCCAGCAGTTATCGGCTAGAAACAGATACGCAGTATTTT. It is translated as CASSYRLETDTQYF.